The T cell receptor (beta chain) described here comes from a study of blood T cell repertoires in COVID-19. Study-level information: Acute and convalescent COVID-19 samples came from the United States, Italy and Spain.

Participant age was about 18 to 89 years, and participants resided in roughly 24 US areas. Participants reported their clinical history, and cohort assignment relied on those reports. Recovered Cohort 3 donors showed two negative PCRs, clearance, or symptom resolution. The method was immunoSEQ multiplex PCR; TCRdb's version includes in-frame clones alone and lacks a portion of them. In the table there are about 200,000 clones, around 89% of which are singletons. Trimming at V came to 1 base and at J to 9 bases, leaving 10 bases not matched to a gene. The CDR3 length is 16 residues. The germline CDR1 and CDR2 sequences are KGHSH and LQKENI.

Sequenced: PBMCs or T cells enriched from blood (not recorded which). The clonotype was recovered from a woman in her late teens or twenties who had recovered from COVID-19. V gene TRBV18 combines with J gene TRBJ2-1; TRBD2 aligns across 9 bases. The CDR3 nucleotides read TGTGCCAGCTCACCACTCGCGGGGGGGTTCTCGAGTGAGCAGTTCTTC. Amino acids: CASSPLAGGFSSEQFF.